A single sample is the source of the 5 T cell receptor beta chains below, sequenced in a study of T cell repertoires in cytomegalovirus infection. Their antigen targets remain unknown. TCRdb re-called the reads with MiXCR, one entry per CDR3 protein. Of roughly 68,000 distinct CDR3 sequences listed, approximately 22% are singletons. The specimen sequenced was PBMCs, sequenced either directly or after in vitro stimulation (not recorded which). These receptors all come from a human donor in good health (CMV status not recorded). Some clones in this sample may be carry-over from other donors' samples.

This clonotype occurred many times. This rearrangement joins TRBV7-2 to TRBJ2-5; D might be TRBD1 or TRBD2, each matching 7 bases. CDR3 length: 20 amino acids. Germline lookup yields CDR1 SGHTA and CDR2 FQGNSA. V lost 3 bases, J lost 6 bases, and 32 bases lay in between. CDR3 sequence reads: CASSLTTPWGGQKTDKTQYF. DNA for the CDR3: TGTGCCAGCAGCTTGACGACTCCTTGGGGGGGACAGAAAACCGATAAGACCCAGTACTTC.

This clonotype was found many times. V gene TRBV7-2 combines with J gene TRBJ2-3; 12 bases line up with TRBD1. Germline assignment: CDR1 SGHTA and CDR2 FQGNSA. This CDR3 has 17 amino acids. Trimming removed 4 bases from V and 4 bases from J; junction bases left unmatched: 9. The CDR3 DNA follows: TGTGCCAGCAGCTCGTTGACAGGGACAGGGGGCTCAGATACGCAGTATTTT. Its translation: CASSSLTGTGGSDTQYF.

This clonotype came up once. This chain connects TRBV19 to TRBJ2-1; 9 positions agree with TRBD1. The J segment lost 0 bases and the V segment lost 6 bases, leaving 12 bases of the junction unmatched. CDR3 length: 18 residues. CDR1 and CDR2 (germline): LNHDA, SQIVND (reference sequence). The CDR3 nucleotides are TGTGCCAGTAGGGGAGCCGGGACAGGGACGAGCTCCTACAATGAGCAGTTCTTC. Residues: CASRGAGTGTSSYNEQFF.

This clonotype was seen at least ten times. V and J are TRBV12-3 or TRBV12-4 and TRBJ1-1; no firm D call. CDR3 length: 12 amino acids. Trimming shortened V by 3 bases and J by 5 bases, and 7 bases separated the two germline ends. CDR3 DNA sequence: TGTGCCAGCAGTTTCCCCCTAACTGAAGCTTTCTTT. This gives the protein CASSFPLTEAFF.

This clonotype was picked up many times. The chain joins TRBV7-2 to TRBJ2-4; 12 bases fit TRBD1. Unmatched junction bases numbered 2, after V lost 4 bases and J lost 7 bases. Germline CDR1 SGHTA, CDR2 FQGNSA. The CDR3 runs 14 residues. The CDR3 nucleotides are TGTGCCAGCAGCTCGGGACAGGGGGCTAACATTCAGTACTTC. Amino acids: CASSSGQGANIQYF. Full variable domain (rest looked up from reference TRBV7-2 and TRBJ2-4): GAGVSQSPSNKVTEKGKDVELRCDPISGHTALYWYRQSLGQGLEFLIYFQGNSAPDKSGLPSDRFSAERTGGSVSTLTIQRTQQEDSAVYLCASSSGQGANIQYFGAGTRLSVL.